These 6 T cell receptor beta chains share one sample of origin, sequenced in a study of IL-17A CD8 T cells in psoriatic arthritis synovium. Assay: immunoSEQ multiplex PCR; the TCRdb copy retains only in-frame clones and omits some. The sample has 1,000 to 1,500 clones, just over 70% seen once; the top ten hold 11% to 15%. After 1.5 hours of PMA and ionomycin stimulation, cells were labeled by IL-17A and IFNgamma secretion assays. The synovial fluid came from psoriatic arthritis joints with active inflammation. The sequenced material came from IL-17A+ (IFN-gamma+/-) memory CD8+ T cells from synovial fluid. The sample's subset: IL-17A+IFNgamma+/- memory CD8+ (Tc17) cells. Receptors were obtained from a human donor with psoriatic arthritis.

V and J are TRBV7-9 and TRBJ2-5, with 7 bases aligning to TRBD2. The J call may be faulty, since TRBJ2-7 better matches the DNA end. This CDR3 spans 14 amino acids. Germline values: CDR1 SEHNR, CDR2 FQNEAQ (reference sequence). The chain's CDR3 is CATSRGVSSYEQYF. For the CDR3, the DNA is TGTGCCACCTCCCGGGGGGTCAGCTCCTACGAGCAGTACTTC.

The chain couples TRBV2 to TRBJ2-7, with D possibly being TRBD2 (6 bases). The V end lost 3 bases, the J end lost 7 bases, and 13 bases lay between the germline ends. CDR1 is SNHLY, CDR2 FYNNEI, per germline. The CDR3 totals 13 residues. CDR3 sequence (DNA): TGTGCCAGCAGTGACGGCATCGGAGGGGAGCAGTACTTC. Translated: CASSDGIGGEQYF.

This clone was found a few times. This chain connects TRBV4-1 to TRBJ2-7, with TRBD1 identical over 10 bases. With 1 base clipped from V and 3 bases from J, the junction kept 6 bases outside the gene matches. CDR3 length: 16 residues. Looked up from germline, CDR1 is MGHRA and CDR2 is YSYEKL. DNA of the CDR3: TGCGCCAGCAGCCAAGTGAGGGACAGGGGCGTCTACGAGCAGTACTTC. Amino acid sequence: CASSQVRDRGVYEQYF.

This clone is large (0.1 to 1%) within its sample. The chain couples TRBV27 to TRBJ1-6; no definite D call. Deletions cut 3 bases from V and 2 bases from J, with 11 bases between. The CDR3 loop spans 16 amino acids. From germline, CDR1 is MNHEY and CDR2 SMNVEV (reference sequence). The CDR3 DNA reads TGTGCCAGCAGTTTTCGGGAAACAGCCTATAATTCACCCCTCCACTTT. As protein: CASSFRETAYNSPLHF.

As DNA, the CDR3 is TGTGCCATTAGACGGGGCGCGGATGGCTACACCTTC. Translation: CAIRRGADGYTF. V gene TRBV19 combines with J gene TRBJ1-2; D is possibly TRBD1 (5 bases). The CDR3 covers 12 residues. Germline assignment: CDR1 LNHDA and CDR2 SQIVND (reference sequence). Deletions cut 10 bases from V and 6 bases from J, with 15 bases between.

The count of this clone is one. The chain joins TRBV10-2 to TRBJ1-2; TRBD1 might be the D (5 bases). Trimming removed 0 bases at V and 0 bases at J, with 11 bases between. The germline V gene has CDR1 WSHSY and CDR2 SAAADI. The CDR3 is 16 residues long. The CDR3: CASSESLTVTNYGYTF. The CDR3 bases are TGCGCCAGCAGTGAGTCCCTGACAGTGACTAACTATGGCTACACCTTC.